This TCR beta chain was documented in a study of CD8 T cells in ankylosing spondylitis. Whole-study results and caveats: Apparently characteristic of ankylosing spondylitis blood was a TCR beta motif (about 8 highly homologous variants).

V was clipped by 2 bases and J by 15 bases; unmatched bases: 2. Germline V gene data show CDR1 as KGHSH and CDR2 as LQKENI. This CDR3 spans 11 amino acids. Details on this clonotype: Its antigen is as yet unknown.

From the 5' RACE reads, TCRdb called clonotypes with MiXCR, one entry per CDR3 protein. The table records 150,000 to 200,000 distinct CDR3 sequences, roughly a third of them present only once. Sequencing used synovial fluid, either unsorted or a sorted T cell fraction (not recorded which). The chain combines TRBV18 with TRBJ1-4; 8 bases align to TRBD1. This clonotype originated in a male donor with ankylosing spondylitis. Here the CDR3 reads CASSPGTGMFF. The CDR3 coding sequence is TGTGCCAGCTCACCAGGGACAGGCATGTTTTTT.